The rows below give T cell receptor beta chains drawn from one sample of a study of cytomegalovirus exposure and HLA in healthy donors. The protocol was immunoSEQ multiplex PCR, while the TCRdb copy is restricted to in-frame clones and leaves out a portion. The repertoire holds 37,000 or so clones, with 80% to 90% as singletons. Sequenced: PBMCs. The receptors were gathered from a woman in her thirties or forties in good health and CMV-seronegative. CDR3s include the opening cysteine and the closing phenylalanine or tryptophan. The D gene is left open where the match is weak. Clone size is stated in some rows and not others, as once, few, many or a class when expanded.

TGTGCCAGCAGCTCCCTCGACAGGGCGAACTATGGCTACACCTTC	CASSSLDRANYGYTF	-	TRBV5-6	TRBJ1-2	TRBD1
TGTGCCAGCAGCACACAGGGGACGAACACTGAAGCTTTCTTT	CASSTQGTNTEAFF	-	TRBV7-2	TRBJ1-1	TRBD1
TGTGCCAGCAGCCAAGGCGACAGGGAGAGCCAGCCCCAGCATTTT	CASSQGDRESQPQHF	-	TRBV4-2	TRBJ1-5	TRBD1
TGTGCCAGCAGTGGGACAGGGAGTCAGCCCCAGCATTTT	CASSGTGSQPQHF	once	TRBV6-1	TRBJ1-5	TRBD1
TGTGCCAGCAGCCGGGGGACCACGAACACCGGGGAGCTGTTTTTT	CASSRGTTNTGELFF	-	TRBV13	TRBJ2-2	-
TGTGCCAGCAGCGAGGACAGGTTCTACTCACCCCTCCACTTT	CASSEDRFYSPLHF	-	TRBV28	TRBJ1-6	TRBD1
TGCGCCAGCAGCCTGGGGGACACTTACACCGGGGAGCTGTTTTTT	CASSLGDTYTGELFF	-	TRBV5-1	TRBJ2-2	-
TGTGCCAGCAGTGGATCCCCAGGTGGGAGGACTGAAGCTTTCTTT	CASSGSPGGRTEAFF	-	TRBV2	TRBJ1-1	-
TGTGCCAGCTCACCAGGGGGCCTCAATAGCAATCAGCCCCAGCATTTT	CASSPGGLNSNQPQHF	-	TRBV18	TRBJ1-5	-
TGCAGCGTTGTTCAACCTAACAGGGACCTTAATTCCCCCCTCCACTTT	CSVVQPNRDLNSPLHF	-	TRBV29-1	TRBJ1-6	-
TGTGCCAGCAGGGACAGGGGTAGGGGAGATACGCAGTATTTT	CASRDRGRGDTQYF	-	TRBV6-1	TRBJ2-3	TRBD1
TGTGCCAGCAGCCAACCCCCACAGGGGTTGAACACTGAAGCTTTCTTT	CASSQPPQGLNTEAFF	-	TRBV4-2	TRBJ1-1	TRBD1
TGTGCCAGCAGCACAGGACTAGCGGGGGCCCGTGAGCAGTTCTTC	CASSTGLAGAREQFF	-	TRBV5-8	TRBJ2-1	TRBD2
TGTGCCAGCAGCCCTACACAACTGACTAGCCGCAATGAGCAGTTCTTC	CASSPTQLTSRNEQFF	-	TRBV11-2	TRBJ2-1	TRBD2
TGTGCCAGAAGCTCGACTAGCGGGATGGATAATGAGCAGTTCTTC	CARSSTSGMDNEQFF	-	TRBV5-3	TRBJ2-1	TRBD2
TGTGCCAGCAGCCGTACGGGGTCCAGCACTCAGCCCCAGCATTTT	CASSRTGSSTQPQHF	-	TRBV5-8	TRBJ1-5	-
TGTGCCAGCTCACCAAGTAGGGCGGGGGCCCCTCAAGAGACCCAGTACTTC	CASSPSRAGAPQETQYF	-	TRBV18	TRBJ2-5	-
TGCGCCAGCAGCTTAACGACAGGTAGCTCCTACAATGAGCAGTTCTTC	CASSLTTGSSYNEQFF	-	TRBV5-1	TRBJ2-1	-
TGTGCCAGCTCCTCGGGCACAGGTAATGAAAAACTGTTTTTT	CASSSGTGNEKLFF	-	TRBV18	TRBJ1-4	-
TGTGCCAGCAGCCAACGCGGGCGCATGAACACTGAAGCTTTCTTT	CASSQRGRMNTEAFF	-	TRBV6-5	TRBJ1-1	-
TGTGCCAGTAGCGGGATCGCCTACAATGAGCAGTTCTTC	CASSGIAYNEQFF	-	TRBV6-5	TRBJ2-1	TRBD2
TGTGCCAGCAGCTGGGACAGGGGGCAGGCGACTGGAAACACCATATATTTT	CASSWDRGQATGNTIYF	-	TRBV9	TRBJ1-3	TRBD1
TGTGCCATCAACCCTTCGCAGACAGGCACAGATACGCAGTATTTT	CAINPSQTGTDTQYF	few	TRBV10-3	TRBJ2-3	-
TGCAGCTCCGGGAGGGACACTGAAGCTTTCTTT	CSSGRDTEAFF	-	TRBV29-1	TRBJ1-1	-
TGCGCCAGCAGCTTACAGGGGGCGAAGGGGACTGAAGCTTTCTTT	CASSLQGAKGTEAFF	-	TRBV5-1	TRBJ1-1	TRBD1
TGTGCCAGCAGCCACGACAGGTCTTATTCACCCCTCCACTTT	CASSHDRSYSPLHF	-	TRBV5-6	TRBJ1-6	-